This TCR beta chain was sequenced during a study of OX40 agonist ivuxolimab in advanced cancers. To note about this clone: Additional DNA sequences in this sample encode the identical CDR3.

Libraries were prepared by immunoSEQ multiplex PCR; TCRdb keeps only in-frame clonotypes and omits some of them. Of 25,000 to 40,000 clones listed, 84% are singletons. Deletions cut 3 bases from V and 0 bases from J, with 6 bases between. The V gene's germline CDR1 is MNHNS and CDR2 SASEGT. This CDR3 comprises 14 residues. The V and J genes are TRBV6-1 and TRBJ2-4; D is uncertain. The TCR originated in an adult with an advanced solid tumor such as melanoma, head and neck, liver or kidney cancer. Sequencing was performed on CD4+ or CD8+ T cells sorted from blood, taken in a trial of the OX40 agonist ivuxolimab. CDR3 bases: TGTGCCAGCAGTGACAGACTAGCCAAAAACATTCAGTACTTC. Amino acids: CASSDRLAKNIQYF.